This T cell receptor beta chain came from a study of neoadjuvant anti-PD-1 for oral cavity cancer. Study background: Before surgery, most patients got three to four biweekly 3 mg/kg nivolumab doses. Patients without progression received a fourth nivolumab dose around day 43, then surgical resection on days 50-56.

Some clones are missing from TCRdb's copy, which holds only in-frame ones; the method was immunoSEQ multiplex PCR. The sample contains 20,000 to 25,000 clones, 40% to 50% of which appear only once. Time point denoted: after neoadjuvant nivolumab, at surgical resection. Findings and caveats of the study: Expansion of preexisting intratumoral clones was suggested to aid response.

As regards this clone: Its specificity is not known. This specimen includes other DNA sequences encoding the same CDR3.

The clonotype comes from a person aged 40-85 years with oral cavity squamous cell carcinoma. This specimen consisted of tumor tissue, obtained after nivolumab (anti-PD-1) treatment.

The CDR3 spells CASSINQPQHF. CDR3 sequence (DNA): TGTGCCAGTAGTATTAATCAGCCCCAGCATTTT. The chain carries TRBV19 and TRBJ1-5; D remains unclear. The CDR3 contains 11 residues. With 3 bases removed from V and 4 bases from J, the gap between germline ends came to 1 base. Germline values: CDR1 LNHDA, CDR2 SQIVND (reference sequence).